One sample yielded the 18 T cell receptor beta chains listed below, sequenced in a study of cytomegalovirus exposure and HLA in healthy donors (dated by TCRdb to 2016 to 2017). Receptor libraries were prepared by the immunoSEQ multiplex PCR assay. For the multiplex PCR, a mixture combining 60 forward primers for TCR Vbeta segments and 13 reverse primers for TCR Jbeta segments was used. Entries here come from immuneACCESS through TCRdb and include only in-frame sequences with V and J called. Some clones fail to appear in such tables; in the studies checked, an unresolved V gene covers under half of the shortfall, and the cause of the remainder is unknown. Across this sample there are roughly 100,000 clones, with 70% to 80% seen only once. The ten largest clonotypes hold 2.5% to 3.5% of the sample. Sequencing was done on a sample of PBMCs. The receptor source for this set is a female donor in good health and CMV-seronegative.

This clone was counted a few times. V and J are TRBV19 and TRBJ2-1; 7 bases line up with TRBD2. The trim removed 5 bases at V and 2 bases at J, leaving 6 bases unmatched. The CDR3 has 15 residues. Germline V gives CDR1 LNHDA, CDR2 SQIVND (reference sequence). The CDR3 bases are TGTGCCAGTAGTCTGCCTAGCGGACCCTACAATGAGCAGTTCTTC. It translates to CASSLPSGPYNEQFF. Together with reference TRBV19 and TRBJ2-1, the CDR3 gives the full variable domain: DGGITQSPKYLFRKEGQNVTLSCEQNLNHDAMYWYRQDPGQGLRLIYYSQIVNDFQKGDIAEGYSVSREKKESFPLTVTSAQKNPTAFYLCASSLPSGPYNEQFFGPGTRLTVL.

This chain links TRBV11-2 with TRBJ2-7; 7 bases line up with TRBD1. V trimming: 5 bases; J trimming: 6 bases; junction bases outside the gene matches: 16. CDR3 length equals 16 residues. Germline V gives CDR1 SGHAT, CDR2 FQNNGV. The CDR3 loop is CASSLLPGQSLLEQYF. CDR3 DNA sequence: TGTGCCAGCAGCCTTCTCCCGGGACAGTCCCTTCTCGAGCAGTACTTC.

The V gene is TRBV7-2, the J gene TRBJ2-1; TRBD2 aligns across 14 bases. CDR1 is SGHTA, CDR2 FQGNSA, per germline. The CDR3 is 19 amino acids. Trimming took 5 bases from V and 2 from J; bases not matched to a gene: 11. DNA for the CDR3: TGTGCCAGCAGCCGCGTCGGGACTAGCGGGAGTCCAACCTACAATGAGCAGTTCTTC. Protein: CASSRVGTSGSPTYNEQFF.

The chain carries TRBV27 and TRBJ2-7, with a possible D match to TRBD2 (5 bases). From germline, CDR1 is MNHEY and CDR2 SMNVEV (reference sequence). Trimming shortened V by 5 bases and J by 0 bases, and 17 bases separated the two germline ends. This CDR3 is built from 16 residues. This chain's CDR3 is CASSLSAEAFSYEQYF. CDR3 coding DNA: TGTGCCAGCAGTCTCTCAGCGGAAGCCTTCTCCTACGAGCAGTACTTC.

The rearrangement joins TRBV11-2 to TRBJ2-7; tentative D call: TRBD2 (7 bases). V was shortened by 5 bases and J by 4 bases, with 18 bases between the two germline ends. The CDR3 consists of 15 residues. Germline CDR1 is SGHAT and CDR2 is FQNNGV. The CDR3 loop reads CASSRLGGGGYEQYF. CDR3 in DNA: TGTGCCAGCAGCCGACTGGGCGGGGGCGGTTACGAGCAGTACTTC.

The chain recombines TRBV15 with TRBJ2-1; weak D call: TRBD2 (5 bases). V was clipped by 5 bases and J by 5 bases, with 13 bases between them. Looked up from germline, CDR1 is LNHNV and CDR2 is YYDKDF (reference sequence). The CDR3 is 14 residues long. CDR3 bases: TGTGCCACCAGCTCCGGGGTAGGACACAATGAGCAGTTCTTC. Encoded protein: CATSSGVGHNEQFF.

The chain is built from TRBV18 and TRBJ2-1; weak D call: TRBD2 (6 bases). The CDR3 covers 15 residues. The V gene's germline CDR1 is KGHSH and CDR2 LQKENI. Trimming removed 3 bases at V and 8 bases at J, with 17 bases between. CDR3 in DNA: TGTGCCAGCTCACCTTATACCTCCCCGGGAGATGAGCAGTTCTTC. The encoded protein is CASSPYTSPGDEQFF.

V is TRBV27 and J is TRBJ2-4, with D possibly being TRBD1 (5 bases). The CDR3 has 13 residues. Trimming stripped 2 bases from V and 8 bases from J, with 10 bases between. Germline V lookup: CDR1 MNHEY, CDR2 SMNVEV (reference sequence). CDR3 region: CASSLRAGHIQYF. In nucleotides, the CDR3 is TGTGCCAGCAGTTTAAGAGCAGGGCACATTCAGTACTTC.

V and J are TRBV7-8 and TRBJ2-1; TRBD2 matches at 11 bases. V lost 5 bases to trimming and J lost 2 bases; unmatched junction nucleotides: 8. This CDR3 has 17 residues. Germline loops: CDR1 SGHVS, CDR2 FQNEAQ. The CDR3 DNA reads TGTGCCAGCAGCCGGGGACTAGCGGAGTCGCCCTACAATGAGCAGTTCTTC. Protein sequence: CASSRGLAESPYNEQFF.

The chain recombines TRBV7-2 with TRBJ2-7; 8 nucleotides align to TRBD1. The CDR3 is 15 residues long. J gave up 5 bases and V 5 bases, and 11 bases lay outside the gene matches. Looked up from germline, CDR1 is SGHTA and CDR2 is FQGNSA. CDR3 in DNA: TGTGCCAGCAGCCTCTCCTTGCAGGGGGCTCACGAGCAGTACTTC. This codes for CASSLSLQGAHEQYF.

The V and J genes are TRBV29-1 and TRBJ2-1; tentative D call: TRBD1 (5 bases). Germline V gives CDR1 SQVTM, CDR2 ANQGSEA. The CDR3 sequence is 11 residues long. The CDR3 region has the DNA TGCAGGACTGCCCAGGGCAGTGAGCAGTTCTTC. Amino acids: CRTAQGSEQFF.

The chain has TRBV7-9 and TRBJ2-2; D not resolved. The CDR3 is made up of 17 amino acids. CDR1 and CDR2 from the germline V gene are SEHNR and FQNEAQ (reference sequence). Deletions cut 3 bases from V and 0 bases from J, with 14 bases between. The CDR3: CASSFVWLHSNTGELFF. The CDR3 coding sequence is TGTGCCAGCAGCTTCGTATGGTTACATTCGAACACCGGGGAGCTGTTTTTT.

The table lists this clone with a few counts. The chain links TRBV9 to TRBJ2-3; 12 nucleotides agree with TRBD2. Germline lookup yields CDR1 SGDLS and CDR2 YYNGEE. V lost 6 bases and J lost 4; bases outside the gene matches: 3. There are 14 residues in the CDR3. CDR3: CASNLAGGADTQYF. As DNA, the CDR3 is TGTGCCAGCAACCTAGCGGGAGGGGCAGATACGCAGTATTTT.

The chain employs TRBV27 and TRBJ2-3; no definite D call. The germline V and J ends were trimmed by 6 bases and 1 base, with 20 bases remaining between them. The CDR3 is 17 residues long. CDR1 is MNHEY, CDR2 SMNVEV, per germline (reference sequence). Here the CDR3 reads CASRKNRDGSGTDTQYF. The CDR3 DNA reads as TGTGCCAGCAGAAAAAACAGAGATGGTTCGGGCACAGATACGCAGTATTTT.

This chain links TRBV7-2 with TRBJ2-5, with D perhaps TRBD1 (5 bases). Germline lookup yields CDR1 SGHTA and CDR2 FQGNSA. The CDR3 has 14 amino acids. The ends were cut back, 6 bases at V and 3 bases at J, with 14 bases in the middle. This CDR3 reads CASRRDSAEETQYF. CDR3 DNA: TGTGCCAGCAGACGTGACAGCGCAGAAGAGACCCAGTACTTC. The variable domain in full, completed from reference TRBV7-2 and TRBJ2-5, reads GAGVSQSPSNKVTEKGKDVELRCDPISGHTALYWYRQSLGQGLEFLIYFQGNSAPDKSGLPSDRFSAERTGGSVSTLTIQRTQQEDSAVYLCASRRDSAEETQYFGPGTRLLVL.

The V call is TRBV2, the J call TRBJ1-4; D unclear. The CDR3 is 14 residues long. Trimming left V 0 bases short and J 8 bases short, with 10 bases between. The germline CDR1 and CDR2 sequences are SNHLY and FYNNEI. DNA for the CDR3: TGTGCCAGCAGTGAAGCGCCCAGGCCCGAAAAACTGTTTTTT. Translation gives CASSEAPRPEKLFF.

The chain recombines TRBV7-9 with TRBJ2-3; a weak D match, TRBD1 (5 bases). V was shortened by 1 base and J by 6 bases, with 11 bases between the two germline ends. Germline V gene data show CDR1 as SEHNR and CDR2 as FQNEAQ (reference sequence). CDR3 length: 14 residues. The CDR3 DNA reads TGTGCCAGCAGCTTAGAAGGGGCCACCGATACGCAGTATTTT. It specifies CASSLEGATDTQYF.

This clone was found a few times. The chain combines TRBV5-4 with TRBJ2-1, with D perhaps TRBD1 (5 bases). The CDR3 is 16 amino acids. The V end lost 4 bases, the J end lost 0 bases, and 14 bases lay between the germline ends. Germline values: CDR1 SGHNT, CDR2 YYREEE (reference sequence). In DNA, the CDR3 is TGTGCCAGCAGCCTGGGGCCCCCCAGCTCCTACAATGAGCAGTTCTTC. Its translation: CASSLGPPSSYNEQFF. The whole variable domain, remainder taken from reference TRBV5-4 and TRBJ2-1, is ETGVTQSPTHLIKTRGQQVTLRCSSQSGHNTVSWYQQALGQGPQFIFQYYREEENGRGNFPPRFSGLQFPNYSSELNVNALELDDSALYLCASSLGPPSSYNEQFFGPGTRLTVL.